A single sample is the source of the 21 T cell receptor beta chains below, sequenced in a study of T cell responses to AZD1222 COVID-19 vaccine. The table came from immunoSEQ multiplex PCR; TCRdb's copy has only in-frame clones and leaves some out. Among more than 85,000 clones listed, roughly 85% were seen once. Sequences were derived from peripheral blood, sampled on day 0 of AZD1222 vaccination. The receptors shown here come from an adult in good health.

CDR3 amino acids: CASSPRPAGGWYEQYF. CDR3 DNA: TGTGCCAGCAGCCCGAGGCCAGCGGGAGGGTGGTACGAGCAGTACTTC. This chain links TRBV5-4 with TRBJ2-7; TRBD2 agrees at 10 bases. Germline values: CDR1 SGHNT, CDR2 YYREEE (reference sequence). With V trimmed by 4 bases and J by 4 bases, 11 bases remained unmatched. The CDR3 totals 16 residues.

This clone was picked up a small number of times. This sequence joins TRBV10-3 and TRBJ2-7; D may be TRBD2 (6 bases). Germline CDR1 reads ENHRY; CDR2 reads SYGVKD. V lost 3 bases, J lost 3 bases, and 9 bases lay in between. This CDR3 is 13 amino acids long. CDR3 in amino acids: CAISDQGLYEQYF. CDR3 bases: TGTGCCATCAGTGATCAGGGACTCTACGAGCAGTACTTC.

CDR3 region: CASSMGQKRSTSYEQYF. The CDR3, as DNA: TGTGCCAGTAGTATGGGTCAGAAGCGGAGTACCTCCTACGAGCAGTACTTC. J is TRBJ2-7 and V is TRBV19, with D possibly matching TRBD2 (5 bases). The V and J ends lost 3 bases and 0 bases respectively, with 18 bases between them. The germline gives CDR1 LNHDA, CDR2 SQIVND (reference sequence). The CDR3 consists of 17 residues.

The chain is built from TRBV19 and TRBJ1-3; D remains ambiguous. Germline lookup yields CDR1 LNHDA and CDR2 SQIVND (reference sequence). The CDR3 contains 14 residues. The V end lost 4 bases, the J end lost 2 bases, and 9 bases lay between the germline ends. The CDR3: CASSRSGTGNTIYF. CDR3 DNA: TGTGCCAGTAGTAGATCCGGAACTGGAAACACCATATATTTT.

This chain's CDR3 is CATSDLPLNYGYTF. The CDR3 DNA follows: TGTGCCACCAGTGATTTGCCGCTGAACTATGGCTACACCTTC. The V call is TRBV24-1, the J call TRBJ1-2; unclear D gene. The CDR3 is 14 residues long. The V gene's germline CDR1 is KGHDR and CDR2 SFDVKD. V was shortened by 0 bases and J by 2 bases, with 6 bases between the two germline ends.

V usage is TRBV7-3 and J usage is TRBJ2-7, with unresolved D. The CDR3 is made up of 13 amino acids. Germline lookup yields CDR1 SGHTA and CDR2 FQGTGA. Trimming removed 0 bases from V and 3 bases from J, with 6 bases in between. The DNA of the CDR3 is TGTGCCAGCAGCTTAACCCATAACTACGAGCAGTACTTC. Protein product: CASSLTHNYEQYF.

V is TRBV30 and J is TRBJ1-4; 10 bases agree with TRBD1. This CDR3 region has 14 residues. J gave up 8 bases and V 3 bases, and 6 bases lay outside the gene matches. Germline loops: CDR1 GTSNPN, CDR2 SVGIG (reference sequence). DNA for the CDR3: TGTGCCTGGAGGAGGGGGACAGGGGACGAAAAACTGTTTTTT. Translated, it gives CAWRRGTGDEKLFF.

The chain combines TRBV6-5 with TRBJ2-5; D might be TRBD2 (5 bases). The CDR3 consists of 14 residues. Germline lookup yields CDR1 MNHEY and CDR2 SVGAGI. V dropped 4 bases and J dropped 6 bases, with 15 bases sitting between them. CDR3 loop: CASSSRGSPQTQYF. CDR3 nucleotides: TGTGCCAGCAGTTCTCGGGGTAGCCCGCAGACCCAGTACTTC.

The chain carries TRBV7-8 and TRBJ1-5; D remains ambiguous. CDR3 length: 17 amino acids. The germline gives CDR1 SGHVS, CDR2 FQNEAQ. V dropped 5 bases and J dropped 0 bases, with 17 bases sitting between them. The DNA for the CDR3 is TGTGCCAGCAGCCCTGATAGGGCGGCCGGTAGCAATCAGCCCCAGCATTTT. This encodes CASSPDRAAGSNQPQHF.

This clone was detected only a few times. The V and J genes are TRBV24-1 and TRBJ1-2; D is unclear. V shed 6 bases and J shed 8 bases, with 12 bases lying between them. The CDR3 loop spans 12 amino acids. Looked up from germline, CDR1 is KGHDR and CDR2 is SFDVKD. Here the CDR3 DNA reads TGTGCCACCAGTAATGCCATCACCGGCTACACCTTC. Translated, it gives CATSNAITGYTF.

This clone was observed a single time. V and J are TRBV2 and TRBJ1-1; 8 positions match TRBD1. CDR1 is SNHLY and CDR2 is FYNNEI in the germline V gene. The CDR3 totals 14 residues. V lost 9 bases and J lost 6; bases outside the gene matches: 12. Here the CDR3 reads CASSGQGLGSEAFF. The CDR3 DNA reads TGTGCCAGTTCAGGACAGGGCCTGGGGTCTGAAGCTTTCTTT.

This clone turned up a few times. The chain combines TRBV3-1 (or the pseudogene TRBV3-2) with TRBJ1-5; TRBD1 matches at 7 bases. Germline V gene sequence: CDR1 LGHDT, CDR2 YNNKEL (reference sequence). The ends lost 0 bases at V and 5 bases at J; junction bases unmatched: 7. This CDR3 spans 16 amino acids. CDR3 nucleotide sequence: TGTGCCAGCAGCCAAGATACAGGGGAAGTTCATCAGCCCCAGCATTTT. This codes for CASSQDTGEVHQPQHF.

The chain uses TRBV4-3 and TRBJ2-6, with D perhaps matching TRBD1 (5 bases). This CDR3 spans 17 amino acids. Trimming removed 1 base from V and 0 bases from J, with 10 bases in between. The V gene's germline CDR1 is LGHNA and CDR2 YSLEER. The CDR3 sequence: CASSQGGINSGANVLTF. CDR3 bases: TGCGCCAGCAGCCAAGGGGGCATTAACTCTGGGGCCAACGTCCTGACTTTC.

The chain carries TRBV6-4 and TRBJ1-2; D unclear. The CDR3 sequence is 14 residues long. Per germline, CDR1 MRHNA and CDR2 SNTAGT. Trimming cost V 2 bases and J 4 bases, with 11 bases left between them. CDR3: CASSDGRRSYGYTF. Here the CDR3 DNA reads TGTGCCAGCAGTGACGGGCGGAGATCCTATGGCTACACCTTC.

V is TRBV6-5 and J is TRBJ1-5; tentatively, D is TRBD1 (5 bases). CDR1 MNHEY and CDR2 SVGAGI come from the germline V gene. This CDR3 has 15 residues. The V gene lost 4 bases and the J gene lost 2 bases, with 12 bases spanning the gap. CDR3 amino acids: CASSLYLGGNQPQHF. The CDR3 nucleotides read TGTGCCAGCAGTTTGTATTTAGGGGGCAATCAGCCCCAGCATTTT.

This chain uses TRBV5-1 with TRBJ1-1; unclear D gene. The germline gives CDR1 SGHRS, CDR2 YFSETQ. The CDR3 length is 13 residues. V was trimmed by 4 bases and J by 1 base, leaving 8 bases between them. CDR3 amino acids: CASSQLENTEAFF. As DNA, the CDR3 is TGCGCCAGCAGCCAACTGGAGAACACTGAAGCTTTCTTT.

The chain recombines TRBV19 with TRBJ2-5; D is possibly TRBD1 or TRBD2 (6 bases each). V dropped 6 bases and J dropped 4 bases, with 18 bases sitting between them. Germline V CDR1 and CDR2: LNHDA, SQIVND (reference sequence). CDR3 size: 15 residues. CDR3 protein: CASRGGGIGGETQYF. CDR3 nucleotide sequence: TGTGCCAGTAGGGGGGGCGGGATAGGCGGAGAGACCCAGTACTTC.

CDR3 DNA sequence: TGTGCCAGCAGCCTGGACAGGGGTAGGCCTGGAAACACCATATATTTT. As protein: CASSLDRGRPGNTIYF. V is TRBV5-8 and J is TRBJ1-3, with 9 bases lining up with TRBD1. Germline-derived CDR1 and CDR2 are SGHTS and YDEGEE. This CDR3 comprises 16 residues. J lost 2 bases, V lost 4 bases, and 7 bases had no gene match.

V usage is TRBV5-1 and J usage is TRBJ2-7, with a possible D match to TRBD1 (6 bases). V lost 4 bases and J 2 bases, leaving 19 bases between the germline ends. CDR1 is SGHRS, CDR2 YFSETQ, per germline. The CDR3 is 16 residues long. The CDR3 loop reads CASSPRAGEWTYEQYF. The CDR3 DNA follows: TGCGCCAGCAGCCCCCGGGCAGGGGAATGGACCTACGAGCAGTACTTC.

This chain uses TRBV9 with TRBJ2-2; 7 nucleotides align to TRBD1. There are 14 residues in the CDR3. J lost 5 bases, V lost 4 bases, and 5 bases had no gene match. Germline CDR1 SGDLS, CDR2 YYNGEE. CDR3 sequence (DNA): TGTGCCAGCAGCCTGTTCAGGGGGACCGGGGAGCTGTTTTTT. Protein product: CASSLFRGTGELFF.

The J gene is TRBJ1-2, the V gene TRBV19; D is ambiguous. Germline CDR1 is LNHDA and CDR2 is SQIVND (reference sequence). The V end was cut by 3 bases, the J end by 5 bases, with 13 bases between. This CDR3 spans 14 amino acids. The DNA for the CDR3 is TGTGCCAGTAGTATTGAGACAAGAACTTATGGCTACACCTTC. It encodes CASSIETRTYGYTF.